This passage covers 15 T cell receptor beta chains from one sample sequenced in a study of Graves' ophthalmopathy and Graves' hyperthyroidism (dated by TCRdb to between 2018 and 2020). TCRdb shows the sequencer as Illumina HiSeq 2000. For repertoire sequencing, TCR beta CDR3 regions were amplified from RNA transcripts. A first-round RT-PCR used HTBI primers with the Qiagen OneStep RT-PCR kit, followed by a second-round multiplex PCR, size selection and purification. In TCRdb, the public reads were trimmed at Q25 with fastp and aligned with MiXCR, with productive beta chains retained. Each entry merges the rows of one CDR3 protein and shows their most common DNA and genes. This sample has about 160,000 distinct CDR3 sequences in its table, and about 40% of those were observed once. The top ten clones comprise around 5.8% of the sample. Sequencing was carried out using peripheral blood. These TCRs come from a woman aged 40 to 55 with Graves' ophthalmopathy. Donor details come from another sample of the same person, matched by shared clones.

This clonotype showed up just once. This chain joins TRBV11-2 and TRBJ2-7; D could derive from TRBD1 or TRBD2 (6 bases each). Per germline, CDR1 SGHAT and CDR2 FQNNGV. The CDR3 loop spans 15 amino acids. The V and J ends lost 5 bases and 2 bases respectively, with 16 bases between them. For the CDR3, the DNA is TGTGCCAGCAGCCTAACGGCGGGACAACCCTACGAGCAGTACTTC. This translates into CASSLTAGQPYEQYF.

There are many counts of this clonotype. The J gene is TRBJ1-5, the V gene TRBV29-1; D uncertain. Per the germline V gene, CDR1 is SQVTM and CDR2 is ANQGSEA. V lost 4 bases, J lost 0 bases, and 7 bases lay in between. The length of the CDR3 is 13 residues. CDR3 in amino acids: CSVGSLSNQPQHF. The CDR3 DNA sequence: TGCAGCGTTGGTTCTCTTAGCAATCAGCCCCAGCATTTT.

In this sample, this clonotype turned up a few times. The chain employs TRBV10-3 and TRBJ2-5; no firm D call. Germline lookup yields CDR1 ENHRY and CDR2 SYGVKD. The length of the CDR3 is 13 residues. Trimming removed 0 bases at V and 5 bases at J, with 7 bases between. The CDR3 DNA reads TGTGCCATCAGTGAGTCTCCCGGCGAGACCCAGTACTTC. Protein sequence: CAISESPGETQYF.

The V gene is TRBV6-2 or TRBV6-3, the J gene TRBJ2-7; 10 bases are shared with TRBD2. Trimming at V came to 1 base and at J to 6 bases, leaving 15 bases not matched to a gene. Germline-derived CDR1 and CDR2 are MNHEY and SVGEGT. CDR3 size: 18 residues. The CDR3 sequence: CASSYFGDLATSGIEQYF. The DNA of the CDR3 is TGTGCCAGCAGTTACTTTGGAGACCTCGCCACTAGCGGGATCGAGCAGTACTTC.

The rearrangement uses TRBV7-2 and TRBJ1-1, with D perhaps matching TRBD1 (5 bases). The CDR3 consists of 13 residues. The germline V and J ends were trimmed by 5 bases and 8 bases, with 15 bases remaining between them. Germline V gene sequence: CDR1 SGHTA, CDR2 FQGNSA. The CDR3 loop is CASSPGAWGEAFF. The CDR3 DNA sequence: TGTGCCAGCAGCCCTGGGGCGTGGGGGGAAGCTTTCTTT. The full variable domain, completed using reference TRBV7-2 and TRBJ1-1, is GAGVSQSPSNKVTEKGKDVELRCDPISGHTALYWYRQSLGQGLEFLIYFQGNSAPDKSGLPSDRFSAERTGGSVSTLTIQRTQQEDSAVYLCASSPGAWGEAFFGQGTRLTVV.

This clonotype was counted ten times or more. The CDR3 loop reads CATSRDPGQYYGYTF. In nucleotides, the CDR3 is TGTGCCACCAGCAGAGACCCAGGGCAGTACTATGGCTACACCTTC. V and J are TRBV15 and TRBJ1-2; maybe TRBD1 (5 bases). Germline values: CDR1 LNHNV, CDR2 YYDKDF (reference sequence). This CDR3 has 15 amino acids. V was clipped by 0 bases and J by 3 bases, with 11 bases between them. Using reference TRBV15 and TRBJ1-2 for the parts outside the CDR3, the full variable domain is DAMVIQNPRYQVTQFGKPVTLSCSQTLNHNVMYWYQQKSSQAPKLLFHYYDKDFNNEADTPDNFQSRRPNTSFCFLDIRSPGLGDTAMYLCATSRDPGQYYGYTFGSGTRLTVV.

J is TRBJ1-6 and V is TRBV12-3 or TRBV12-4, with D maybe TRBD1 (5 bases). CDR3 length equals 14 residues. V was shortened by 2 bases and J by 6 bases, with 8 bases between the two germline ends. CDR3 loop: CASSLQGFNSPLHF. In DNA form, the CDR3 reads TGTGCCAGCAGTTTACAGGGTTTTAATTCACCCCTCCACTTT.

In its sample, this clonotype was seen many times. The V gene is TRBV30, the J gene TRBJ1-1; no firm D call. This CDR3 spans 15 amino acids. Germline V CDR1 and CDR2: GTSNPN, SVGIG (reference sequence). V was cut by 4 bases and J by 5 bases, with 20 bases left in between. The CDR3 protein is CAWTDASNIRTEAFF. CDR3 nucleotides: TGTGCCTGGACTGATGCCAGCAACATTAGGACTGAAGCTTTCTTT. The full variable domain, its missing parts supplied by reference TRBV30 and TRBJ1-1, is SQTIHQWPATLVQPVGSPLSLECTVEGTSNPNLYWYRQAAGRGLQLLFYSVGIGQISSEVPQNLSASRPQDRQFILSSKKLLLSDSGFYLCAWTDASNIRTEAFFGQGTRLTVV.

This clonotype was counted many times. This chain joins TRBV30 and TRBJ2-7; D gene unclear. Trimming took off 3 bases at V and 4 bases at J, with 13 bases between the two ends. Germline V gene data show CDR1 as GTSNPN and CDR2 as SVGIG (reference sequence). CDR3 length: 13 amino acids. CDR3: CAWSSGKIYEQYF. The CDR3 DNA follows: TGTGCCTGGAGCTCGGGTAAGATATACGAGCAGTACTTC.

V and J are TRBV9 and TRBJ2-7; maybe TRBD2 (5 bases). V gave up 4 bases and J gave up 7 bases, with 15 bases separating them. From germline, CDR1 is SGDLS and CDR2 YYNGEE. This CDR3 has 13 residues. DNA for the CDR3: TGTGCCAGCAGCTCTACCCCACGAGGGGAGCAGTACTTC. It encodes CASSSTPRGEQYF.

This sequence joins TRBV28 and TRBJ2-7; D not certain. V lost 6 bases and J lost 1, with 13 bases in between. The CDR3 covers 14 residues. Germline V gene sequence: CDR1 MDHEN, CDR2 SYDVKM. Here the CDR3 reads CASRSDGYSYEQYF. The CDR3 coding sequence is TGTGCCAGCAGGTCTGACGGGTATTCCTACGAGCAGTACTTC.

At least ten counts were recorded for this clonotype. The chain links TRBV5-6 to TRBJ1-1, with unresolved D. Trimming removed 0 bases from V and 8 bases from J, with 5 bases in between. Germline CDR1 SGHDT, CDR2 YYEEEE. The CDR3 runs to 11 residues. This chain's CDR3 is CASSLGREAFF. In nucleotides, the CDR3 is TGTGCCAGCAGCTTGGGCAGGGAAGCTTTCTTT.

This clonotype has ten or more counts. This chain joins TRBV28 and TRBJ1-5; the match to TRBD1 covers 9 bases. The germline V gene encodes CDR1 MDHEN and CDR2 SYDVKM. This CDR3 comprises 16 residues. J was trimmed by 7 bases and V by 6 bases; bases with no gene match: 13. DNA for the CDR3: TGTGCCAGCAGCCCAGTCGCCGGGACAGGGAGCCAGCCCCAGCATTTT. This gives the protein CASSPVAGTGSQPQHF. Full variable domain (missing parts from reference TRBV28 and TRBJ1-5): DVKVTQSSRYLVKRTGEKVFLECVQDMDHENMFWYRQDPGLGLRLIYFSYDVKMKEKGDIPEGYSVSREKKERFSLILESASTNQTSMYLCASSPVAGTGSQPQHFGDGTRLSIL.

This clonotype came up many times. The V call is TRBV6-1, the J call TRBJ1-2, with D possibly matching TRBD1 (6 bases). CDR1 and CDR2 (germline): MNHNS, SASEGT. V was trimmed by 5 bases and J by 8 bases, leaving 12 bases between them. CDR3 length: 12 residues. The DNA of the CDR3 is TGTGCCAGCAGTCCCCAGGGGATAGGCTACACCTTC. Protein: CASSPQGIGYTF.

At least ten counts were recorded for this clonotype. The V call is TRBV12-3 or TRBV12-4, the J call TRBJ1-2; TRBD1 aligns across 11 bases. V gave up 2 bases and J gave up 4 bases; unmatched junction bases: 3. This CDR3 contains 15 residues. The CDR3 DNA sequence: TGTGCCAGCAGTTTACAGGACAGGGGGCTCTATGGCTACACCTTC. Amino acids: CASSLQDRGLYGYTF.